One T cell receptor (beta chain) is described in this entry. Only in-frame clones appear in the TCRdb table, and some are missing; sequencing was by immunoSEQ multiplex PCR. Here the sample spans fewer than 400,000 clones, 85% being singletons. This specimen belongs to a study of blood T cell repertoires in COVID-19. Study as a whole: T cells, B-cell-depleted T cells, or PBMCs provided the cDNA or gDNA that served as material.

The TCR comes from a woman between 18 and 29 years old with acute or convalescent COVID-19. Material for sequencing was peripheral blood.

The CDR3: CASNTSGRVRSRDTQYF. CDR3 nucleotides: TGTGCCAGCAACACTAGCGGGAGGGTACGCAGTAGAGATACGCAGTATTTT. The chain has TRBV21-1 and TRBJ2-3; no check of the table's D call, TRBD2, against the DNA was made. TRBV21-1 corresponds to a pseudogene. The CDR3 spans 17 residues.